This TCR beta chain comes out of a study of OX40 agonist ivuxolimab in advanced cancers. Details on this clone: Its target is not known.

The assay was immunoSEQ multiplex PCR, and TCRdb's table has in-frame clones only and misses some. The sample consists of some 150,000 clones, about 93% of them appearing once. Study-wide results and limits: Among expanded peripheral T cells, antigen specificity went undetermined. Some nonresponders likewise displayed low normalized T-cell clonal expansion.

This CDR3 has 13 residues. Trimming cost V 7 bases and J 3 bases, with 13 bases left between them. Germline loops: CDR1 MDHEN, CDR2 SYDVKM. The J gene is TRBJ2-7, the V gene TRBV28; the D gene is possibly TRBD2 (6 bases). This sequence was found in an adult with an advanced solid tumor such as melanoma, head and neck, liver or kidney cancer. The source material was CD4+ or CD8+ T cells sorted from blood, sampled in a trial of the OX40 agonist ivuxolimab. In DNA, the CDR3 is TGTGCCAGCACCAACGGGGGAGTCTACGAGCAGTACTTC. Protein product: CASTNGGVYEQYF.